What follows are 30 T cell receptor beta chains derived from one specimen sequenced in a study of T cells in tuberculosis. The protocol was immunoSEQ multiplex PCR, while the TCRdb copy is restricted to in-frame clones and leaves out a portion. The sample includes 20,000 to 25,000 clones, approximately 97% seen only once; the top ten take 6.2%. Sequencing was done on a sample of PBMCs. The receptors shown here come from a donor aged 10 to 29 with latent tuberculosis or without tuberculosis infection.

This sequence joins TRBV29-1 and TRBJ2-1; TRBD1 is a possible D gene (6 bases). V lost 6 bases to trimming and J lost 0 bases, with 15 bases between them. The V gene's germline CDR1 is SQVTM and CDR2 ANQGSEA. The CDR3 is 15 residues long. CDR3 nucleotides: TGCAGCGTCAAGTGGCAGGGGACCTCCTACAATGAGCAGTTCTTC. Residues: CSVKWQGTSYNEQFF.

J is TRBJ2-1 and V is TRBV6-6, with TRBD1 identical over 10 bases. Germline CDR1 is MNHNY and CDR2 is SVGAGI (reference sequence). Trimming at V came to 2 bases and at J to 5 bases, leaving 6 bases not matched to a gene. The CDR3 is made up of 16 amino acids. The CDR3 reads CASSYPDRGSHNEQFF. The CDR3 nucleotides read TGTGCCAGCAGTTACCCGGACAGGGGGAGCCACAATGAGCAGTTCTTC.

The V gene is TRBV6-1, the J gene TRBJ2-7; D is uncertain. The CDR3 extends over 15 amino acids. V was clipped by 1 base and J by 3 bases, with 13 bases between them. Germline values: CDR1 MNHNS, CDR2 SASEGT. The CDR3 bases are TGTGCCAGCAGTGAAGTGGTTGGCTCAAACTACGAGCAGTACTTC. The encoded protein is CASSEVVGSNYEQYF.

The chain is built from TRBV5-4 and TRBJ2-2, with 9 bases matching TRBD1. This CDR3 comprises 14 residues. Germline lookup yields CDR1 SGHNT and CDR2 YYREEE (reference sequence). The V and J ends lost 4 bases and 6 bases, in that order; junction bases with no gene match: 4. CDR3 sequence (DNA): TGTGCCAGCAGCCTGGGACAGGGTCCCGGGGAGCTGTTTTTT. This translates into CASSLGQGPGELFF.

The chain has TRBV9 and TRBJ1-3; possibly TRBD1 for D (5 bases). The CDR3 runs to 17 residues. Germline loops: CDR1 SGDLS, CDR2 YYNGEE. Trimming took 3 bases from V and 0 from J, leaving 16 bases between them. The CDR3 DNA follows: TGTGCCAGCAGCGCGAACTCCGACAGATACTCTGGAAACACCATATATTTT. Its protein is CASSANSDRYSGNTIYF.

The chain has TRBV5-6 and TRBJ1-1; 10 bases fit TRBD1. CDR3 length: 14 amino acids. V gave up 7 bases and J gave up 4 bases; unmatched junction bases: 7. The V gene's germline CDR1 is SGHDT and CDR2 YYEEEE. As DNA, the CDR3 is TGTGCCAGCCTAAGGACAGGGGGAGGCACTGAAGCTTTCTTT. This encodes CASLRTGGGTEAFF. Full variable domain (outside the CDR3, taken from reference TRBV5-6 and TRBJ1-1): DAGVTQSPTHLIKTRGQQVTLRCSPKSGHDTVSWYQQALGQGPQFIFQYYEEEERQRGNFPDRFSGHQFPNYSSELNVNALLLGDSALYLCASLRTGGGTEAFFGQGTRLTVV.

This clone was recorded a few times. The chain has TRBV6-4 and TRBJ1-2, with 8 bases matching TRBD1. The CDR3 consists of 12 residues. V trimming: 4 bases; J trimming: 7 bases; junction bases outside the gene matches: 2. The germline gives CDR1 MRHNA, CDR2 SNTAGT. The CDR3 region has the DNA TGTGCCAGCAGTGGACAGGGGTTTGGCTACACCTTC. The encoded protein is CASSGQGFGYTF.

This clone occurred once. CDR3 DNA: TGTGCCAGCAAGAGACTAGCGGGAGGGCCGTTCGAGCAGTACTTC. Protein: CASKRLAGGPFEQYF. The J gene is TRBJ2-7, the V gene TRBV6-6, with TRBD2 matching 14 bases. Germline V gives CDR1 MNHNY, CDR2 SVGAGI (reference sequence). V lost 7 bases, J lost 6 bases, and 8 bases stayed unmatched. The CDR3 length is 15 residues.

The rearrangement uses TRBV7-9 and TRBJ1-2, with D perhaps matching TRBD1 (5 bases). Germline loops: CDR1 SEHNR, CDR2 FQNEAQ (reference sequence). The CDR3 sequence is 16 residues long. The V end was cut by 1 base, the J end by 5 bases, with 17 bases between. The CDR3 sequence is CASSLEPLRQLYGYTF. For the CDR3, the DNA is TGTGCCAGCAGCTTAGAACCGCTTCGACAGCTATATGGCTACACCTTC.

The rearrangement uses TRBV11-2 and TRBJ2-3, with unresolved D. V shed 6 bases and J shed 2 bases, with 12 bases lying between them. The V gene's germline CDR1 is SGHAT and CDR2 FQNNGV. This CDR3 spans 14 amino acids. The CDR3 reads CASSEGGPTDTQYF. CDR3 sequence (DNA): TGTGCCAGCAGTGAAGGCGGTCCCACAGATACGCAGTATTTT.

V and J are TRBV5-8 and TRBJ1-4; D perhaps matches TRBD1 (5 bases). V lost 4 bases, J lost 7 bases, and 14 bases lay in between. CDR1 SGHTS and CDR2 YDEGEE come from the germline V gene. The length of the CDR3 is 14 residues. For the CDR3, the DNA is TGTGCCAGCAGCGCGCCAAGCGGGGCTGAAAAACTGTTTTTT. Protein: CASSAPSGAEKLFF.

The genes are TRBV6-6 and TRBJ2-7; TRBD1 is a possible D gene (6 bases). The CDR3 runs 16 residues. Germline values: CDR1 MNHNY, CDR2 SVGAGI (reference sequence). Trimming stripped 2 bases from V and 4 bases from J, with 18 bases between. Written as DNA, the CDR3 is TGTGCCAGCAGTTACACTTTTTCCGGGACATTATACGAGCAGTACTTC. This translates into CASSYTFSGTLYEQYF.

The chain has TRBV6-4 and TRBJ1-1; D may be TRBD1 (5 bases). CDR3 length: 13 amino acids. The germline V gene has CDR1 MRHNA and CDR2 SNTAGT. The ends were cut back, 2 bases at V and 1 base at J, with 5 bases in the middle. The DNA of the CDR3 is TGTGCCAGCAGTGACAGGGGGAACACTGAAGCTTTCTTT. This sequence encodes CASSDRGNTEAFF.

The chain recombines TRBV6-6 with TRBJ1-1, with 11 bases that match TRBD1. The CDR3 is 16 amino acids. The junction had 9 bases not matched to a gene; V was cut back by 6 bases and J by 3 bases. Germline CDR1 MNHNY, CDR2 SVGAGI (reference sequence). The CDR3 DNA reads as TGTGCCAGCAGGCTTACACCGGACAGGGGGCACACTGAAGCTTTCTTT. This encodes CASRLTPDRGHTEAFF.

This chain uses TRBV5-1 with TRBJ2-1, with 12 bases matching TRBD2. This CDR3 is 14 amino acids long. CDR1 and CDR2 (germline): SGHRS, YFSETQ. With 5 bases clipped from V and 9 bases from J, the junction kept 6 bases outside the gene matches. CDR3 in DNA: TGCGCCAGCAGACTTAGACTAGCGGGAGTTGAGCAGTTCTTC. Protein sequence: CASRLRLAGVEQFF.

V and J are TRBV6-5 and TRBJ2-2, with D possibly matching TRBD1 (6 bases). The CDR3 is 13 residues long. Per germline, CDR1 MNHEY and CDR2 SVGAGI. The V end lost 2 bases, the J end lost 12 bases, and 13 bases lay between the germline ends. CDR3 nucleotides: TGTGCCAGCAGTTACGATGGATGGGGGCAGCTGTTTTTT. This gives the protein CASSYDGWGQLFF.

The chain recombines TRBV5-1 with TRBJ1-5; D is unclear. Germline CDR1 SGHRS, CDR2 YFSETQ. The length of the CDR3 is 12 residues. V was cut by 0 bases and J by 5 bases, with 3 bases left in between. The CDR3 reads CASSLDYQPQHF. In DNA, the CDR3 is TGCGCCAGCAGCTTGGACTATCAGCCCCAGCATTTT.

V gene TRBV30 combines with J gene TRBJ1-1; D call uncertain. This CDR3 has 13 amino acids. From germline, CDR1 is GTSNPN and CDR2 SVGIG (reference sequence). Trimming took 7 bases from V and 8 from J, leaving 20 bases between them. CDR3 DNA: TGTGCCTCTAACCGGCCAGGAGGTTTCGAAGCTTTCTTT. Amino acids: CASNRPGGFEAFF.

J is TRBJ2-2 and V is TRBV5-1; 9 bases agree with TRBD1. The CDR3 spans 15 residues. J lost 3 bases, V lost 5 bases, and 5 bases had no gene match. Germline loops: CDR1 SGHRS, CDR2 YFSETQ. This CDR3 is CASRLGQGDTGELFF. The CDR3 coding sequence is TGCGCCAGCAGGCTGGGACAGGGCGACACCGGGGAGCTGTTTTTT.

The chain links TRBV7-2 to TRBJ2-3; 8 nucleotides align to TRBD2. Germline CDR1 is SGHTA and CDR2 is FQGNSA. V lost 2 bases and J lost 4; bases outside the gene matches: 8. The CDR3 totals 16 residues. The CDR3 region is CASSLRGAGGSDTQYF. For the CDR3, the DNA is TGTGCCAGCAGCTTACGAGGGGCGGGGGGTTCAGATACGCAGTATTTT.

The chain has TRBV7-2 and TRBJ1-2; D may be TRBD1 (5 bases). Trimming stripped 2 bases from V and 0 bases from J, with 19 bases between. The CDR3 covers 18 residues. CDR1 and CDR2 from the germline V gene are SGHTA and FQGNSA. The CDR3 nucleotides are TGTGCCAGCAGCTTACTTATATCATTGGGACTTACTAACTATGGCTACACCTTC. Its translation: CASSLLISLGLTNYGYTF.

CDR3 bases: TGTGCCAGCTCATCCCCCGGGACTAGCGGTGCGTATTCCTACGAGCAGTACTTC. This translates into CASSSPGTSGAYSYEQYF. The chain carries TRBV18 and TRBJ2-7; TRBD2 agrees at 11 bases. The CDR3 runs 18 residues. The V and J ends lost 5 bases and 1 base, in that order; junction bases with no gene match: 13. Germline assignment: CDR1 KGHSH and CDR2 LQKENI.

The chain combines TRBV20-1 with TRBJ2-1; D not resolved. The CDR3 sequence is 11 residues long. V was cut by 4 bases and J by 7 bases, with 8 bases left in between. Germline V CDR1 and CDR2: DFQATT, SNEGSKA (reference sequence). In DNA, the CDR3 is TGCAGTGCTAACCAGTGGAATGAGCAGTTCTTC. It specifies CSANQWNEQFF.

The chain combines TRBV19 with TRBJ1-1; 7 bases fit TRBD1. With 4 bases clipped from V and 3 bases from J, the junction kept 11 bases outside the gene matches. Germline lookup yields CDR1 LNHDA and CDR2 SQIVND (reference sequence). The CDR3 covers 16 residues. The CDR3 spells CASSKLTGRGDTEAFF. The CDR3 DNA is TGTGCCAGTAGTAAACTGACAGGGCGAGGGGACACTGAAGCTTTCTTT.

The chain employs TRBV4-1 and TRBJ2-1, with 13 bases aligning to TRBD2. CDR1 is MGHRA and CDR2 is YSYEKL in the germline V gene. The V gene end was trimmed by 0 bases and the J gene end by 8 bases; junction bases not matched to a gene: 7. This CDR3 spans 17 amino acids. The CDR3 coding sequence is TGCGCCAGCAGCCAAGAACTAGCGGGGGGGCCTGGGGATGAGCAGTTCTTC. Its protein is CASSQELAGGPGDEQFF.

J is TRBJ1-6 and V is TRBV15; 8 nucleotides align to TRBD1. The CDR3 runs to 20 residues. Unmatched junction bases numbered 21, after V lost 4 bases and J lost 7 bases. Germline lookup yields CDR1 LNHNV and CDR2 YYDKDF (reference sequence). The CDR3 nucleotides read TGTGCCACCAGCAATAGACAGGGGATGGGACATGGGGGGTGGAATTCACCCCTCCACTTT. Translated, it gives CATSNRQGMGHGGWNSPLHF.

The V and J genes are TRBV9 and TRBJ2-1, with 11 bases fitting TRBD2. There are 15 residues in the CDR3. CDR1 is SGDLS and CDR2 is YYNGEE in the germline V gene. After removal of 7 bases from V and 1 base from J, the junction contained 4 bases not matched to a gene. The CDR3 DNA reads TGTGCCAGCTCCCGACTAGCGGGATCCTACAATGAGCAGTTCTTC. Amino acids: CASSRLAGSYNEQFF.

The J gene is TRBJ2-1, the V gene TRBV7-7; 7 bases map to TRBD2. Trimming took 1 base from V and 1 from J; bases not matched to a gene: 1. The CDR3 length is 15 residues. Germline-derived CDR1 and CDR2 are SSHAT and FNYEAQ (reference sequence). CDR3 sequence (DNA): TGTGCCAGCAGCTTAGGCGGGGGTTCCTACAATGAGCAGTTCTTC. The encoded protein is CASSLGGGSYNEQFF.

The gene calls are TRBV6-5 and TRBJ1-3; TRBD1 might be the D (6 bases). The CDR3 runs 13 residues. Trimming removed 10 bases from V and 4 bases from J, with 14 bases in between. CDR1 is MNHEY, CDR2 SVGAGI, per germline. For the CDR3, the DNA is TGTGCCACCTCAGGGGTCCTCGGAAACACCATATATTTT. Amino acids: CATSGVLGNTIYF.

This chain links TRBV18 with TRBJ2-3; 8 nucleotides line up with TRBD2. CDR3 size: 17 residues. Per germline, CDR1 KGHSH and CDR2 LQKENI. V lost 4 bases, J lost 1 base, and 10 bases stayed unmatched. The CDR3 DNA follows: TGTGCCAGCTCACTCGGCGTAGCGGGGACTGGCACAGATACGCAGTATTTT. It yields the protein CASSLGVAGTGTDTQYF.